This T cell receptor beta chain was captured in a study of blood T cell repertoires in COVID-19. Profiled with immunoSEQ multiplex PCR; TCRdb holds only in-frame clones, not every one. This table has about 110,000 clones, around 88% appearing once. CDR1 and CDR2 (germline): KGHSH, LQKENI. Unmatched junction bases numbered 3, after V lost 3 bases and J lost 1 base. CDR3 length: 15 amino acids. The sequenced sample was peripheral blood. The chain uses TRBV18 and TRBJ1-1; the match to TRBD1 covers 9 bases. This sequence was found in a man aged 50-60 years with active or convalescent COVID-19. The CDR3 region has the DNA TGTGCCAGCTCACCCCCGACAGGGGGGAACACTGAAGCTTTCTTT. It translates to CASSPPTGGNTEAFF.